This TCR beta chain was identified during a study of blood T cells in healthy people across ages. The CDR3 is made up of 16 amino acids. V trimming: 5 bases; J trimming: 4 bases; junction bases outside the gene matches: 7. Caucasian individuals from Russia who were healthy and aged about 6 to 95 acted as donors. Each sample used at least 6 million PBMCs. Study-wide points: Expanded clonotype changes were possibly confounded by unknown donor CMV status.

Remarks on this clonotype: Its antigen is currently unknown.

PCR was performed a second time for roughly 6 to 12 cycles using a sample-barcoded 5' primer and a J-beta primer mix. TCRdb called the 5' RACE reads again in MiXCR, with one record for every CDR3 protein. The sample shows 1.2 million to 1.5 million distinct CDR3 sequences, 42% of them seen only once. The chain joins TRBV12-3 or TRBV12-4 to TRBJ2-7; 14 bases are shared with TRBD2. The receptor was isolated from a woman aged 18-29 years in good health. Sequencing was done on a sample of blood. This CDR3 reads CASSPRLAGGHYEQYF. The CDR3 coding sequence is TGTGCCAGCAGTCCGCGACTAGCGGGGGGGCATTACGAGCAGTACTTC.